This T cell receptor (beta chain) came from a study of Graves' ophthalmopathy and Graves' hyperthyroidism. Ophthalmopathy cases showed moderate-to-severe activity, scoring CAS ≥3 and NOSPECS ≥4, with duration under 3 months. The CDR3 is made up of 14 amino acids. Trimming took 4 bases from V and 4 from J, leaving 13 bases between them. This clonotype was detected many times. Researchers took RNA transcripts and amplified TCR beta CDR3 regions from them. HTBI primers served in a first-round RT-PCR, which a second-round multiplex PCR followed. One entry per CDR3 protein, called by TCRdb with MiXCR from the multiplex PCR reads. The sample has hundreds of thousands of distinct CDR3 sequences; roughly two fifths are singletons.

V is TRBV12-3 or TRBV12-4 and J is TRBJ1-1; D call uncertain. The sample consisted of peripheral blood. This sequence originates from an adult man with Graves' ophthalmopathy. Here the CDR3 reads CASSYGFGITEAFF. The CDR3 region has the DNA TGTGCCAGCAGTTACGGTTTCGGGATCACTGAAGCTTTCTTT.